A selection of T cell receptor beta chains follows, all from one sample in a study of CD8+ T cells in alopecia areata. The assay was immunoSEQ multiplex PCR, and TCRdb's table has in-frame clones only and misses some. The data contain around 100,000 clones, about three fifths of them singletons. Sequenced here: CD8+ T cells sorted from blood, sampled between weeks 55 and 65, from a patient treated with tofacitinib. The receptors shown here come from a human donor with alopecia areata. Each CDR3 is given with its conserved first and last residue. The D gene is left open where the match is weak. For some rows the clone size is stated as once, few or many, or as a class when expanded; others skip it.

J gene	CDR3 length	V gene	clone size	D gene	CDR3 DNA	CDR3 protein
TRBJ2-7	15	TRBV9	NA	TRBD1	TGTGCCAGCAGCCCGTGGGGACAGGGGGTCTACGAGCAGTACTTC	CASSPWGQGVYEQYF
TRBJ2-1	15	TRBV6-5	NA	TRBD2	TGTGCCAGCAGTTACTCCGGCGGGGGGGCCATTGAGCAGTTCTTC	CASSYSGGGAIEQFF
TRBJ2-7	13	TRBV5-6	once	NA	TGTGCCAGCAGCTCAGGGTTCTCCTACGAGCAGTACTTC	CASSSGFSYEQYF
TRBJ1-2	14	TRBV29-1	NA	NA	TGCAGCGTTGCGTCGGAGAGCCCTAACTATGGCTACACCTTC	CSVASESPNYGYTF
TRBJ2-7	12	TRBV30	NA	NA	TGTGCCTGGAGTTACAGCTCCTACGAGCAGTACTTC	CAWSYSSYEQYF
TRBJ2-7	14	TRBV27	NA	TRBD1	TGTGCCAGCAGCGGACAGGATAGCTCCTACGAGCAGTACTTC	CASSGQDSSYEQYF
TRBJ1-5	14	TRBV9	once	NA	TGTGCCAGCAGCCCCGGGACGCGCAATCAGCCCCAGCATTTT	CASSPGTRNQPQHF
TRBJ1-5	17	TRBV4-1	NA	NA	TGCGCCAGCAGCCAAGTTCTTAGGTTCTGGAGCAATCAGCCCCAGCATTTT	CASSQVLRFWSNQPQHF
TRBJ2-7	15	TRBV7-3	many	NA	TGTGCCAGCAGCTTATCGGGACACCCTTCCTACGAGCAGTACTTC	CASSLSGHPSYEQYF
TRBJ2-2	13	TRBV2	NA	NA	TGTGCCAGCAGTGTTGGTCCGCTCGGGGAGCTGTTTTTT	CASSVGPLGELFF
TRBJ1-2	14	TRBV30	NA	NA	TGTGCCTGGATCAACCCGGGGGAATACTATGGCTACACCTTC	CAWINPGEYYGYTF
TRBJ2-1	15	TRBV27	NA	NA	TGTGCCAGCAGTTTATTTACCACCTCCTACAATGAGCAGTTCTTC	CASSLFTTSYNEQFF
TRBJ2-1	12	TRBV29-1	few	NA	TGCAGCGTTGAAACAGGCTACAATGAGCAGTTCTTC	CSVETGYNEQFF
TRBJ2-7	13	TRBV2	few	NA	TGTGCCAGCAGTGTGGTAGGGGACCACGAGCAGTACTTC	CASSVVGDHEQYF
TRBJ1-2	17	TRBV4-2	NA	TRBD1	TGTGCCAGCAGCCTAAAGGGGGGCCGGGACAGGGTCGCTGGCTACACCTTC	CASSLKGGRDRVAGYTF
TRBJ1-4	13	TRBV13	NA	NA	TGTGCCAGCAGCTTAGGGGACGCGGAAAAACTGTTTTTT	CASSLGDAEKLFF
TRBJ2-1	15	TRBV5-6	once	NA	TGTGCCAGCAGCTTGACTTGGACAGCTAACAATGAGCAGTTCTTC	CASSLTWTANNEQFF
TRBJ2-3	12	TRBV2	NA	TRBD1	TGTGCCAGCAGGGACAGGGAAGATACGCAGTATTTT	CASRDREDTQYF
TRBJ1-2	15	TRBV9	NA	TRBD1	TGTGCCAGCAGCGTAGGTGACAGGGCAGGCTATGGCTACACCTTC	CASSVGDRAGYGYTF
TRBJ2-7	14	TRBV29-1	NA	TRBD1	TGCAGCGTTGAAACCGGACAGGAAACCTACGAGCAGTACTTC	CSVETGQETYEQYF
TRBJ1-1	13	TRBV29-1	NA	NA	TGCAGCGTTGTTGGGGGGAAGAACACTGAAGCTTTCTTT	CSVVGGKNTEAFF